The 8 T cell receptor beta chains given below trace back to one sample, sequenced in a study of T-cell reconstitution after alpha-beta-depleted transplantation in children. The authors prepared the TCRbeta library with unique molecular identifiers. TCRdb itself ran the PCR reads through MiXCR, one entry per CDR3 protein. The profile shows roughly 790,000 distinct CDR3 sequences, roughly 16% of them singletons. Sequenced here: PBMCs, mostly from graft donor cells, sampled 360 days after TCRalphabeta/CD19-depleted stem cell transplant. Receptors were obtained from a male patient between 10 and 17 years old who had a stem cell transplant for acute lymphoblastic leukemia, so the T cells may come from the graft donor.

This clonotype appeared a few times. This CDR3 reads CASSSSRPAGGRSLYF. Here the CDR3 DNA reads TGTGCCAGCAGCTCCAGTAGACCAGCGGGAGGGCGTTCGTTGTACTTC. The chain employs TRBV7-8 and TRBJ2-7; 10 bases map to TRBD2. After removal of 4 bases from V and 12 bases from J, the junction contained 18 bases not matched to a gene. The CDR3 loop spans 16 amino acids. The germline gives CDR1 SGHVS, CDR2 FQNEAQ.

The V call is TRBV14, the J call TRBJ1-1; possible D gene TRBD1, 5 bases. Germline V CDR1 and CDR2: SGHDN, FVKESK. CDR3 length: 15 amino acids. V lost 4 bases to trimming and J lost 10 bases, with 22 bases between them. This chain's CDR3 is CASSPPGLPPAGAFF. The CDR3 DNA reads as TGTGCCAGCAGCCCCCCGGGACTTCCACCTGCTGGAGCTTTCTTT.

Many counts were recorded for this clonotype. CDR3 in amino acids: CASSSLAGVMNEQFF. Written as DNA, the CDR3 is TGTGCCAGCAGCTCTTTAGCGGGAGTAATGAATGAGCAGTTCTTC. This rearrangement joins TRBV5-4 to TRBJ2-1, with 9 bases identical to TRBD2. Germline lookup yields CDR1 SGHNT and CDR2 YYREEE (reference sequence). This CDR3 is built from 15 residues. J was trimmed by 7 bases and V by 3 bases; bases with no gene match: 8.

The rearrangement joins TRBV7-9 to TRBJ1-2; 7 nucleotides agree with TRBD1. This CDR3 contains 15 residues. The germline CDR1 and CDR2 sequences are SEHNR and FQNEAQ (reference sequence). The V gene end was trimmed by 2 bases and the J gene end by 6 bases; junction bases not matched to a gene: 9. The CDR3 loop is CASSLNLFQGDGYTF. DNA for the CDR3: TGTGCCAGCAGCTTAAATCTCTTTCAGGGGGATGGCTACACCTTC.

The chain uses TRBV30 and TRBJ2-7; no definite D call. V lost 5 bases to trimming and J lost 1 base, with 18 bases between them. The V gene's germline CDR1 is GTSNPN and CDR2 SVGIG (reference sequence). This CDR3 contains 15 residues. CDR3 bases: TGTGCCTGGTCCCCGGGTAGGGTTAAGTCCTACGAGCAGTACTTC. This translates into CAWSPGRVKSYEQYF.

This clonotype has a handful of counts. The chain is built from TRBV12-3 or TRBV12-4 and TRBJ2-7; D is perhaps TRBD1 (6 bases). This CDR3 is built from 12 residues. Between the trimmed V and J ends, which lost 8 bases and 5 bases, there was a span of 13 bases. The CDR3 sequence is CASLGGGHEQYF. CDR3 coding DNA: TGTGCCAGCCTCGGTGGGGGCCACGAGCAGTACTTC.

This clonotype showed up just a few times. The V gene is TRBV12-3 or TRBV12-4, the J gene TRBJ1-2; no clear D gene. The CDR3 is made up of 15 amino acids. V lost 6 bases to trimming and J lost 4 bases, with 18 bases between them. Here the CDR3 reads CASSASGRGGYGYTF. CDR3 nucleotide sequence: TGTGCCAGCAGCGCCTCGGGGAGAGGAGGCTATGGCTACACCTTC.

This clonotype was recorded a few times. This chain connects TRBV5-5 to TRBJ2-1, with TRBD2 matching over 11 bases. Trimming at V came to 7 bases and at J to 4 bases, leaving 10 bases not matched to a gene. This CDR3 has 16 amino acids. In germline, CDR1 is SGHKS, CDR2 YYEKEE (reference sequence). DNA of the CDR3: TGTGCCAGCGCGGGACTAGCGGTCTTCCAGTACAATGAGCAGTTCTTC. Translation: CASAGLAVFQYNEQFF.